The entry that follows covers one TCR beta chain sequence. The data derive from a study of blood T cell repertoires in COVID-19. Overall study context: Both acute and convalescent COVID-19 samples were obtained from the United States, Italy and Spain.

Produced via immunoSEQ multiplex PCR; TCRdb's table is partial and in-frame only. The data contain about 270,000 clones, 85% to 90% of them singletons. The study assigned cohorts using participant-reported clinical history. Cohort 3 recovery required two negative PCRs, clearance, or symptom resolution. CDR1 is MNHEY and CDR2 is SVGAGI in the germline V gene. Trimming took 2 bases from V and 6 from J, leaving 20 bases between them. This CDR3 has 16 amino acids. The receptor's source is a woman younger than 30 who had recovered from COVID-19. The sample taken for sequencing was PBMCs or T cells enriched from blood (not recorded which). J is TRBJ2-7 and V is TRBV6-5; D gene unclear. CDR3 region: CASSYKSGAWISEQYF. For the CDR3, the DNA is TGTGCCAGCAGTTACAAGTCAGGTGCCTGGATCAGCGAGCAGTACTTC.